The next 17 T cell receptor beta chains were all read from a single sample in a study of blood T cell repertoires in COVID-19. The table came from immunoSEQ multiplex PCR; TCRdb's copy has only in-frame clones and leaves some out. The data contain over 200,000 clones, around 80% of them seen just once; the ten biggest clones take up under 2.5%. Sequencing used peripheral blood. Every receptor here comes from a man aged 35 to 55 who had recovered from COVID-19.

The chain combines TRBV12-3 or TRBV12-4 with TRBJ2-7; no reliable D call. The CDR3 extends over 13 amino acids. Between the trimmed V and J ends, which lost 3 bases and 2 bases, there was a span of 8 bases. The CDR3 is CASSFTATYEQYF. CDR3 nucleotides: TGTGCCAGCAGTTTTACAGCCACCTACGAGCAGTACTTC.

CDR3 residues: CASSSYGGNTEAFF. The CDR3 bases are TGTGCCAGCAGCTCATACGGGGGGAACACTGAAGCTTTCTTT. The chain couples TRBV7-2 to TRBJ1-1, with D maybe TRBD1 (5 bases). V shed 4 bases and J shed 1 base, with 10 bases lying between them. This CDR3 has 14 amino acids. The germline V gene has CDR1 SGHTA and CDR2 FQGNSA.

The chain links TRBV9 to TRBJ2-3, with TRBD2 matching 7 bases. Germline values: CDR1 SGDLS, CDR2 YYNGEE. There are 16 residues in the CDR3. V shed 2 bases, J shed 6 bases, and the junction held 12 bases outside the gene matches. In DNA, the CDR3 is TGTGCCAGCAGCGTCAACCGGGACTACGGGAGCGATACGCAGTATTTT. Amino acid sequence: CASSVNRDYGSDTQYF.

The rearrangement joins TRBV27 to TRBJ2-3, with 8 bases aligning to TRBD1. V trimming: 7 bases; J trimming: 3 bases; junction bases outside the gene matches: 9. This CDR3 comprises 15 residues. Germline CDR1 is MNHEY and CDR2 is SMNVEV (reference sequence). CDR3 sequence: CASTFGQGRTDTQYF. The CDR3 DNA reads as TGTGCCAGCACCTTCGGACAGGGACGGACAGATACGCAGTATTTT.

The chain combines TRBV6-5 with TRBJ2-1, with 8 bases aligning to TRBD2. The CDR3 totals 11 residues. V trimming: 4 bases; J trimming: 12 bases; junction bases outside the gene matches: 2. Germline values: CDR1 MNHEY, CDR2 SVGAGI. The CDR3 spells CASSSGTRQFF. CDR3 nucleotide sequence: TGTGCCAGCAGTTCCGGGACTAGGCAGTTCTTC.

The chain employs TRBV18 and TRBJ2-5; TRBD1 matches 7 bases. The CDR3 is made up of 18 amino acids. Per germline, CDR1 KGHSH and CDR2 LQKENI. The ends lost 0 bases at V and 4 bases at J; junction bases unmatched: 14. The CDR3: CASSPPSSRQGSGETQYF. CDR3 in DNA: TGTGCCAGCTCACCACCGAGTTCGAGACAGGGAAGCGGAGAGACCCAGTACTTC.

J is TRBJ2-2 and V is TRBV11-2; D unclear. This CDR3 has 13 amino acids. The germline gives CDR1 SGHAT, CDR2 FQNNGV. V was cut by 1 base and J by 8 bases, with 8 bases left in between. The CDR3 sequence: CASSLGSTGELFF. CDR3 coding DNA: TGTGCCAGCAGCTTAGGTAGCACGGGGGAGCTGTTTTTT.

This chain joins TRBV11-2 and TRBJ2-7; the D is unclear. CDR3 size: 15 residues. Germline CDR1 SGHAT, CDR2 FQNNGV. Deletions cut 1 base from V and 6 bases from J, with 16 bases between. The CDR3 DNA follows: TGTGCCAGCAGCTTAGGGTTTATTACTATCTCCGAGCAGTACTTC. Its protein is CASSLGFITISEQYF.

The genes are TRBV3-1 (or the pseudogene TRBV3-2) and TRBJ1-2, with 7 bases fitting TRBD1. The CDR3 runs 17 residues. V lost 2 bases, J lost 4 bases, and 13 bases stayed unmatched. The germline gives CDR1 LGHDT, CDR2 YNNKEL (reference sequence). CDR3 nucleotide sequence: TGTGCCAGCAGCCAATCCATGAGGGGGCAGGGGGGCTATGGCTACACCTTC. Translation gives CASSQSMRGQGGYGYTF.

The rearrangement links TRBV20-1 to TRBJ1-5; the match to TRBD1 covers 7 bases. Unmatched junction bases numbered 23, after V lost 3 bases and J lost 0 bases. Germline V CDR1 and CDR2: DFQATT, SNEGSKA (reference sequence). CDR3 length: 21 residues. The CDR3 here is CSASNLEFWDRGSGSNQPQHF. For the CDR3, the DNA is TGCAGTGCTAGTAATCTGGAATTTTGGGACAGAGGCAGCGGTAGCAATCAGCCCCAGCATTTT.

The chain couples TRBV7-2 to TRBJ1-1; D not certain. V lost 0 bases to trimming and J lost 1 base, with 9 bases between them. The CDR3 has 15 amino acids. CDR1 is SGHTA and CDR2 is FQGNSA in the germline V gene. CDR3: CASSLAARENTEAFF. The DNA of the CDR3 is TGTGCCAGCAGCTTAGCAGCACGGGAGAACACTGAAGCTTTCTTT.

The J gene is TRBJ1-2, the V gene TRBV6-6, with a possible D match to TRBD1 (6 bases). With 3 bases removed from V and 7 bases from J, the gap between germline ends came to 18 bases. The CDR3 loop spans 15 amino acids. The germline CDR1 and CDR2 sequences are MNHNY and SVGAGI (reference sequence). CDR3 sequence (DNA): TGTGCCAGCAGTTATTCTCAGGGGCTATGGATTGGCTACACCTTC. The encoded protein is CASSYSQGLWIGYTF.

The chain is built from TRBV15 and TRBJ2-7, with 9 bases that match TRBD2. J lost 7 bases, V lost 0 bases, and 16 bases had no gene match. The germline V gene encodes CDR1 LNHNV and CDR2 YYDKDF (reference sequence). CDR3 length equals 18 residues. The CDR3 protein is CATSRDDRAGGTRREQYF. Here the CDR3 DNA reads TGTGCCACCAGCAGAGATGATCGAGCGGGAGGTACCCGGAGGGAGCAGTACTTC. The full variable domain, completed using reference TRBV15 and TRBJ2-7, is DAMVIQNPRYQVTQFGKPVTLSCSQTLNHNVMYWYQQKSSQAPKLLFHYYDKDFNNEADTPDNFQSRRPNTSFCFLDIRSPGLGDTAMYLCATSRDDRAGGTRREQYFGPGTRLTVT.

The chain combines TRBV27 with TRBJ2-7, with TRBD2 identical over 9 bases. The CDR3 has 13 residues. V lost 3 bases to trimming and J lost 3 bases; unmatched junction nucleotides: 0. The germline V gene has CDR1 MNHEY and CDR2 SMNVEV (reference sequence). The CDR3 loop is CASSFSGSYEQYF. The CDR3 DNA reads as TGTGCCAGCAGTTTTAGCGGGAGCTACGAGCAGTACTTC.

The rearrangement uses TRBV5-1 and TRBJ1-4; possibly TRBD1 for D (6 bases). Germline-derived CDR1 and CDR2 are SGHRS and YFSETQ. CDR3 length: 17 residues. Deletions cut 0 bases from V and 2 bases from J, with 14 bases between. Here the CDR3 DNA reads TGCGCCAGCAGCTTGGGGATTGGGGGCCGGACTAATGAAAAACTGTTTTTT. Its protein is CASSLGIGGRTNEKLFF.

This chain links TRBV27 with TRBJ2-7; the D gene is possibly TRBD1 (6 bases). CDR3 length equals 13 residues. CDR1 and CDR2 (germline): MNHEY, SMNVEV (reference sequence). The V and J ends lost 7 bases and 1 base respectively, with 11 bases between them. The CDR3 protein is CASMGAESYEQYF. The CDR3 DNA reads TGTGCCAGCATGGGGGCAGAGTCCTACGAGCAGTACTTC.

CDR3 bases: TGTGCCAGCAGACTAGCGGGAGCGGGGACCGGGGAGCTGTTTTTT. Its protein product is CASRLAGAGTGELFF. The genes are TRBV6-5 and TRBJ2-2, with 11 bases identical to TRBD2. The CDR3 is made up of 15 amino acids. V lost 6 bases to trimming and J lost 5 bases; unmatched junction nucleotides: 5. The germline V gene has CDR1 MNHEY and CDR2 SVGAGI.